The TCR beta chain described here comes from a study of T-cell reconstitution after alpha-beta-depleted transplantation in children listed by TCRdb under 2016. In terms of the full investigation: T-cell immune reconstitution after TCRalphabeta/CD19-depleted allogeneic hematopoietic cell transplantation in children was quantitatively tracked in the study by means of TCR repertoire profiling.

Receptors were amplified or captured by PCR. The instrument was an Illumina HiSeq 2500. TCR libraries were prepared with molecular barcoding, using unique molecular identifiers to normalize TCRbeta repertoire quantification. Clones were called with MiXCR by TCRdb after fastp trimmed the public reads at Q25, and only in-frame beta chains were retained. Duplicate CDR3 protein sequences are folded into a single record with the most common DNA and genes. Across this sample there are 600,000 to 700,000 distinct CDR3 sequences, with roughly 14% seen only once. The ten largest make up around 0.79% of the sample. The treatment or condition label corresponds to: allogeneic hematopoietic cell transplantation with graft depleted of TCRalphabeta T cells and CD19 B cells. The transplant recipients were children given TCRalphabeta/CD19-depleted allogeneic hematopoietic cell grafts. In its sample, this clonotype was seen many times. Its antigen is currently not known. No qualities accompany the bases; no much larger clone lies one base away.

What the authors observed across the whole study: In some patients, the high TCRbeta diversity seen at day 60 was put down to recipient T cells and intrathymic progenitors that had survived conditioning. The apparently early recovery of alphabetaT-cell counts about two months after transplant reportedly depended on only several hundred rapidly expanded clones that came from non-depleted graft cells. Hyperexpanded clone frequencies declined over subsequent months; after one year, T-cell counts and TCRbeta diversity were mostly attributed to newly produced T cells.

CDR3 length: 14 amino acids, cysteine to phenylalanine. Of the read, only the CDR3 DNA is kept; its 42 bases are in frame from base 1. V is cut by 2 bases and J by 6 bases, and the space between the germline ends is 10 bases. The source was PBMCs, collected before TCRalphabeta/CD19-depleted stem cell transplant. The clonotype comes from a girl aged 2-10 years with congenital amegakaryocytic thrombocytopenia, due to receive a stem cell transplant. The sequence joins TRBV12-3 or TRBV12-4 to TRBJ2-2, with no reliable assignment of the D segment. The DNA sequence is TGTGCCAGCAGTTTATCTGGGGAAGCCGGGGAGCTGTTTTTT. This encodes CASSLSGEAGELFF.